The 2 T cell receptor beta chains below all came from one sample that was sequenced in a study of CD8 T cells in Susac syndrome. RNA in amounts of roughly 0.5 to 1 ug was reverse transcribed with random hexamers. TCRdb fed the immunoSEQ multiplex PCR reads into MiXCR, producing one record per CDR3 protein. The table shows a few hundred thousand distinct CDR3 sequences, with 92% occurring only once. Source material: CD4+ T cells from PBMCs. Source of these receptors: a human donor with multiple sclerosis.

The gene calls are TRBV7-9 and TRBJ1-6, with D possibly being TRBD1 (6 bases). The CDR3 has 14 amino acids. V was pared by 5 bases and J by 6 bases, with 11 bases between. CDR1 SEHNR and CDR2 FQNEAQ come from the germline V gene (reference sequence). DNA of the CDR3: TGTGCCAGCAGCATAACAGGGACTAATTCACCCCTCCACTTT. Its translation is CASSITGTNSPLHF. The full variable domain, rest sourced from reference TRBV7-9 and TRBJ1-6, is DTGVSQNPRHKITKRGQNVTFRCDPISEHNRLYWYRQTLGQGPEFLTYFQNEAQLEKSRLLSDRFSAERPKGSFSTLEIQRTEQGDSAMYLCASSITGTNSPLHFGNGTRLTVT.

This chain connects TRBV5-6 to TRBJ1-2, with D perhaps TRBD1 (5 bases). The CDR3 runs to 15 residues. Per the germline V gene, CDR1 is SGHDT and CDR2 is YYEEEE. V was cut by 1 base and J by 0 bases, with 10 bases left in between. CDR3 residues: CASSLFGTSNYGYTF. The CDR3 nucleotides are TGTGCCAGCAGCTTGTTCGGGACCTCTAACTATGGCTACACCTTC.